This TCR beta chain was observed in a study of OX40 agonist ivuxolimab in advanced cancers. Profiled with immunoSEQ multiplex PCR; TCRdb holds only in-frame clones, not every one. Of more than 65,000 clones detected, approximately 85% appear once; the ten largest clones hold 15% to 20%. The specimen was CD4+ or CD8+ T cells sorted from blood, collected in a trial of the OX40 agonist ivuxolimab. The receptor was isolated from an adult with an advanced solid tumor such as melanoma, head and neck, liver or kidney cancer.

For the CDR3, the DNA is TGTGCCAGTAGTCAAGTCCAGGGAGGAGAGACCCAGTACTTC. This translates into CASSQVQGGETQYF. The rearrangement joins TRBV19 to TRBJ2-5, with D possibly TRBD2 on 6 matching bases. Germline V lookup: CDR1 LNHDA, CDR2 SQIVND (reference sequence). The CDR3 sequence is 14 residues long. Trimming took off 5 bases at V and 4 bases at J, with 14 bases between the two ends.